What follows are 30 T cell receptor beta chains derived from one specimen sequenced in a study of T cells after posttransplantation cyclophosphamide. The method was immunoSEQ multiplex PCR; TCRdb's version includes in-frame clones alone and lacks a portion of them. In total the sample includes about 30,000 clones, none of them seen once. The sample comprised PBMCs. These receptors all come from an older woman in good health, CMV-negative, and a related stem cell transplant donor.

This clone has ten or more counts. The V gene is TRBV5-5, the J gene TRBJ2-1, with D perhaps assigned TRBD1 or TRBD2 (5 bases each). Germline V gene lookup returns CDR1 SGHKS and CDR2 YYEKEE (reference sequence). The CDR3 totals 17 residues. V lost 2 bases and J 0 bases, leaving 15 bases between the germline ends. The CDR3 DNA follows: TGTGCCAGCAGCTTCCTAGGACAAGGAGGCTCCTACAATGAGCAGTTCTTC. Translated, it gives CASSFLGQGGSYNEQFF.

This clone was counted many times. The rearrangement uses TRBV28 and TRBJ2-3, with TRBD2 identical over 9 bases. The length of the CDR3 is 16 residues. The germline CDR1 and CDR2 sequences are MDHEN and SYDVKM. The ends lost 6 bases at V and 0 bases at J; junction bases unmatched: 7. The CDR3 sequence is CASSPERGASTDTQYF. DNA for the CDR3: TGTGCCAGCAGCCCCGAGCGGGGGGCTAGCACAGATACGCAGTATTTT.

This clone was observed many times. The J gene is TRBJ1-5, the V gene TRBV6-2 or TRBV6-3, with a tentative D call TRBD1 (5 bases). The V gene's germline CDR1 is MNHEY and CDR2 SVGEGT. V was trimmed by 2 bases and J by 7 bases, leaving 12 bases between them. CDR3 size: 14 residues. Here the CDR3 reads CASSYAQVAQPQHF. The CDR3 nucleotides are TGTGCCAGCAGTTACGCACAGGTTGCGCAGCCCCAGCATTTT.

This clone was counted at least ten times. The CDR3 DNA reads TGTGCCAGCAGCTCTGGGACAGGGGCTTGGGGTCAGCCCCAGCATTTT. Its protein product is CASSSGTGAWGQPQHF. The rearrangement uses TRBV7-9 and TRBJ1-5, with TRBD1 identical over 10 bases. The CDR3 is 16 amino acids. V was pared by 4 bases and J by 6 bases, with 9 bases of the junction left unmatched. The germline gives CDR1 SEHNR, CDR2 FQNEAQ (reference sequence).

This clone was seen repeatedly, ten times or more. CDR3 region: CASSTRTSGRMEQYF. The CDR3 coding sequence is TGTGCCAGCAGCACCCGGACTAGCGGGAGAATGGAGCAGTACTTC. The chain combines TRBV5-4 with TRBJ2-7, with TRBD2 matching over 13 bases. CDR3 length: 15 residues. Trimming cost V 4 bases and J 7 bases; bases outside gene matches: 8. Germline V gives CDR1 SGHNT, CDR2 YYREEE (reference sequence).

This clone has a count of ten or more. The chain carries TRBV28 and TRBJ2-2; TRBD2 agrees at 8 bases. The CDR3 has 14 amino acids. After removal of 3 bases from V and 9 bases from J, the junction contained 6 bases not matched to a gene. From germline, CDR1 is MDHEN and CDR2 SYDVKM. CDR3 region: CASSFGLANRELFF. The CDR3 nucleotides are TGTGCCAGCAGTTTCGGACTAGCTAATAGGGAGCTGTTTTTT.

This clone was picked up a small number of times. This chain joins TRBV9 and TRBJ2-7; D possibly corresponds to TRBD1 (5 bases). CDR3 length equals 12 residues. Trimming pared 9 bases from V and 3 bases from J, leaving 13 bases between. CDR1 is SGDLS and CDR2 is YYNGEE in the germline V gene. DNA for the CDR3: TGTGCCACTCCGCAGGGCTACTACGAGCAGTACTTC. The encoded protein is CATPQGYYEQYF.

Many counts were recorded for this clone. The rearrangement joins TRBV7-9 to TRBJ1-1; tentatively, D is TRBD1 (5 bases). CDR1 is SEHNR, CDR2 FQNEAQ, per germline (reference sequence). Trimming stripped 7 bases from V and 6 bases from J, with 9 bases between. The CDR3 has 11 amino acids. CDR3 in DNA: TGTGCCAGCAATCAGGGCCCTGAAGCTTTCTTT. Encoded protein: CASNQGPEAFF.

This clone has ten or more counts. The CDR3 region has the DNA TGTGCCAGCAGCCCCCGGGACAGGGGTGCCACCGGGGAGCTGTTTTTT. Residues: CASSPRDRGATGELFF. The J gene is TRBJ2-2, the V gene TRBV5-4; TRBD1 matches 10 bases. The junction had 7 bases not matched to a gene; V was cut back by 4 bases and J by 4 bases. Per germline, CDR1 SGHNT and CDR2 YYREEE (reference sequence). The CDR3 loop spans 16 amino acids.

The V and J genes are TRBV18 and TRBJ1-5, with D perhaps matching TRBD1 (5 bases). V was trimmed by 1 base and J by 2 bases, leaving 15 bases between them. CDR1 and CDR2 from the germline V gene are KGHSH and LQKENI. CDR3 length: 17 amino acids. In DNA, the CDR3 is TGTGCCAGCTCACCACGTCCGGCCGGGGGGGGCAATCAGCCCCAGCATTTT. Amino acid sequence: CASSPRPAGGGNQPQHF.

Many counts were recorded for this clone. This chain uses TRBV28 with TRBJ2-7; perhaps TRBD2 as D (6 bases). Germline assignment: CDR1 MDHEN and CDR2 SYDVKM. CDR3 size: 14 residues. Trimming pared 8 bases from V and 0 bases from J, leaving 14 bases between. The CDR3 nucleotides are TGTGCCAGCGCCGGGACTCCCAGCTCCTACGAGCAGTACTTC. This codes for CASAGTPSSYEQYF.

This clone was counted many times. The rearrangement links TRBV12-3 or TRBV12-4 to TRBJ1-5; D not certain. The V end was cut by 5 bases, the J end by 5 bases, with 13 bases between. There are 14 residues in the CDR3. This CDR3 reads CASSSSGSYQPQHF. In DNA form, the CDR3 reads TGTGCCAGCAGTAGTTCCGGTTCTTATCAGCCCCAGCATTTT.

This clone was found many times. The CDR3 loop is CASSPQGVISYEQYF. The CDR3 DNA sequence: TGTGCCAGCAGCCCCCAGGGAGTCATATCCTACGAGCAGTACTTC. The rearrangement links TRBV11-1 to TRBJ2-7; D could derive from TRBD1 or TRBD2 (5 bases each). The germline V gene has CDR1 SGHAT and CDR2 FQDESV (reference sequence). The CDR3 is 15 residues long. V was shortened by 5 bases and J by 1 base, with 15 bases between the two germline ends. Using reference TRBV11-1 and TRBJ2-7 for the parts outside the CDR3, the full variable domain is EAEVAQSPRYKITEKSQAVAFWCDPISGHATLYWYRQILGQGPELLVQFQDESVVDDSQLPKDRFSAERLKGVDSTLKIQPAELGDSAMYLCASSPQGVISYEQYFGPGTRLTVT.

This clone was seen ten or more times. In DNA form, the CDR3 reads TGTGCCAGCAGCTTATCAGACAGGGGCACCTACGAGCAGTACTTC. It is translated as CASSLSDRGTYEQYF. The chain links TRBV7-6 to TRBJ2-7, with 8 bases matching TRBD1. The germline gives CDR1 SGHVS, CDR2 FNYEAQ. Trimming at V came to 2 bases and at J to 2 bases, leaving 5 bases not matched to a gene. The CDR3 covers 15 residues.

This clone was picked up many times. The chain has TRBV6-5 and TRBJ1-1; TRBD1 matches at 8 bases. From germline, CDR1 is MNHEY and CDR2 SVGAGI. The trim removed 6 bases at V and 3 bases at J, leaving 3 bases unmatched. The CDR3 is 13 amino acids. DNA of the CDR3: TGTGCCAGCAGCCTGACAGGGGACACTGAAGCTTTCTTT. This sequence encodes CASSLTGDTEAFF.

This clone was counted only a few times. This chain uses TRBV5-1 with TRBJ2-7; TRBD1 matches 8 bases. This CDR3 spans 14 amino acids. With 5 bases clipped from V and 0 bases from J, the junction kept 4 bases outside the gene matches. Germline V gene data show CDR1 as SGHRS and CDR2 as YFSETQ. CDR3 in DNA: TGCGCCAGCAGGAGGGACAGGAGCTCCTACGAGCAGTACTTC. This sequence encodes CASRRDRSSYEQYF.

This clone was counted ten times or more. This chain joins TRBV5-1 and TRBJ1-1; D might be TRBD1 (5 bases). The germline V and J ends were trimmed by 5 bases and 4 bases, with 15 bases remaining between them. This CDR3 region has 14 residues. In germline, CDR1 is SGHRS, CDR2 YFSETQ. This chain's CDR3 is CASSPQVSVTEAFF. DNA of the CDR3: TGCGCCAGCAGTCCACAGGTTTCGGTCACTGAAGCTTTCTTT.

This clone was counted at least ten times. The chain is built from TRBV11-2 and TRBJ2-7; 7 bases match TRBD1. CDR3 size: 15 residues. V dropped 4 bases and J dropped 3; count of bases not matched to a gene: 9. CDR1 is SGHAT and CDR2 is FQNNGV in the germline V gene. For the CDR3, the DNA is TGTGCCAGCAGCTCACTGAGGGGGACAGACTACGAGCAGTACTTC. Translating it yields CASSSLRGTDYEQYF.

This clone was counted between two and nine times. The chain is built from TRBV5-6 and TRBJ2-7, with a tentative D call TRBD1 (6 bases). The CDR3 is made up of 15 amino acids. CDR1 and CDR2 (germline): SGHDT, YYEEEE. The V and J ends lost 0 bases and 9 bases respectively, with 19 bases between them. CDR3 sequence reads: CASSLVGDTRKGQYF. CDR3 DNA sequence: TGTGCCAGCAGCTTGGTTGGGGACACCCGAAAGGGGCAGTACTTC.

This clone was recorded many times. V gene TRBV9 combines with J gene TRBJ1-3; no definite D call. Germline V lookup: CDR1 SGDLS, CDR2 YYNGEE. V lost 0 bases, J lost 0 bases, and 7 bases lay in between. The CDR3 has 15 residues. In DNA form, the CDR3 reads TGTGCCAGCAGCGTAGACGGGTACTCTGGAAACACCATATATTTT. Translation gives CASSVDGYSGNTIYF.

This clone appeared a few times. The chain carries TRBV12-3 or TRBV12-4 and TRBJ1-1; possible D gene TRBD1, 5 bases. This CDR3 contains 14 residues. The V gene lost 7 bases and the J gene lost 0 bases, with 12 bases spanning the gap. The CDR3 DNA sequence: TGTGCCAGCACCCGAGCAGGGTTGAACACTGAAGCTTTCTTT. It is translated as CASTRAGLNTEAFF.

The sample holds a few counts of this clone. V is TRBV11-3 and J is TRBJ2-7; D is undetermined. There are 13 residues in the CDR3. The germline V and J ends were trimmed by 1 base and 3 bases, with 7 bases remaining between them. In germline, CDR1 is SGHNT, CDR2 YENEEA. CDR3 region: CASSLGQFYEQYF. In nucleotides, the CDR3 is TGTGCCAGCAGCTTAGGGCAGTTCTACGAGCAGTACTTC.

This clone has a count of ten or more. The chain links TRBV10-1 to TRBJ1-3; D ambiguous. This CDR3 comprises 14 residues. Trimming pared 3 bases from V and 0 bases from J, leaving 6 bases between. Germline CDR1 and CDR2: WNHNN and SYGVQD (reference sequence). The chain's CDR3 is CASSEGSSGNTIYF. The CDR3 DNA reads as TGCGCCAGCAGTGAAGGCAGCTCTGGAAACACCATATATTTT.

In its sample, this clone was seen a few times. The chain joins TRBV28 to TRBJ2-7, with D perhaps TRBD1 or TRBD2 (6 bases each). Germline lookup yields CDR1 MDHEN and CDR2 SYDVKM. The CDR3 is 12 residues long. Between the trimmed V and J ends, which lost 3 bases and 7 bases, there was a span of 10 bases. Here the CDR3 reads CASSFRGGEQYF. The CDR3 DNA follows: TGTGCCAGCAGTTTCAGGGGAGGAGAGCAGTACTTC. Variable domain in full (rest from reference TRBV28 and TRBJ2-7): DVKVTQSSRYLVKRTGEKVFLECVQDMDHENMFWYRQDPGLGLRLIYFSYDVKMKEKGDIPEGYSVSREKKERFSLILESASTNQTSMYLCASSFRGGEQYFGPGTRLTVT.

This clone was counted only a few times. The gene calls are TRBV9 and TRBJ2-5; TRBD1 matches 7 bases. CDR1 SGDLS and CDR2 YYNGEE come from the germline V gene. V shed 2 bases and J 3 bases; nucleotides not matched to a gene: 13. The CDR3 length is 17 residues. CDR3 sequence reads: CASSVSPGGSGEETQYF. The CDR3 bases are TGTGCCAGCAGCGTTAGCCCAGGGGGATCAGGAGAAGAGACCCAGTACTTC.

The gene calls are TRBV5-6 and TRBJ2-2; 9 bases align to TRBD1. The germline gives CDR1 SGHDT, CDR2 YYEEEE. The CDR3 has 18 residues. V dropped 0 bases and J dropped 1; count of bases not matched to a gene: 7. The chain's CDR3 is CASSLDRGRVGNTGELFF. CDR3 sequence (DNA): TGTGCCAGCAGCTTGGACAGGGGGCGCGTGGGGAACACCGGGGAGCTGTTTTTT. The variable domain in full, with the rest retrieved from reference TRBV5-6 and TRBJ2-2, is DAGVTQSPTHLIKTRGQQVTLRCSPKSGHDTVSWYQQALGQGPQFIFQYYEEEERQRGNFPDRFSGHQFPNYSSELNVNALLLGDSALYLCASSLDRGRVGNTGELFFGEGSRLTVL.

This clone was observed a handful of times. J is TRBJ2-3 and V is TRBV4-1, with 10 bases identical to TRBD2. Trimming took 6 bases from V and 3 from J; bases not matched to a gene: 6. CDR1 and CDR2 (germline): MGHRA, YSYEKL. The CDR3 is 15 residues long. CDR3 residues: CASSLAGVGTDTQYF. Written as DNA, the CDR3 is TGCGCCAGCAGTCTAGCGGGAGTAGGGACAGATACGCAGTATTTT.

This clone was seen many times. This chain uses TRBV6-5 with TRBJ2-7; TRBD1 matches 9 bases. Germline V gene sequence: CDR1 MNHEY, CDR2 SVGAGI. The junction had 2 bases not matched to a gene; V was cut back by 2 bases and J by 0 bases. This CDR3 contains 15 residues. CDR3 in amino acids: CASSYGQGNSYEQYF. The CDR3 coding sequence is TGTGCCAGCAGTTACGGACAGGGGAACTCCTACGAGCAGTACTTC.

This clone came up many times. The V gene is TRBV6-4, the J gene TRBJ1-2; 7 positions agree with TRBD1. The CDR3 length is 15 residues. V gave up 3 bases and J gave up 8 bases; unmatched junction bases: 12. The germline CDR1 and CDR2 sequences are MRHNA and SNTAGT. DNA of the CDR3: TGTGCCAGCAGTGAGAGCCCCGGGACAGTAGGAGGCTACACCTTC. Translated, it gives CASSESPGTVGGYTF.

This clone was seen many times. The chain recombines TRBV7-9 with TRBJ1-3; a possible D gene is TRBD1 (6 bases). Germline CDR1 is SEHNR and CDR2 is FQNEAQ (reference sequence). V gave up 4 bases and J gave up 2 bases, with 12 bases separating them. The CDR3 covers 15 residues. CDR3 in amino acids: CASSSVGGTGNTIYF. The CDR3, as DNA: TGTGCCAGCAGCTCCGTAGGGGGAACTGGAAACACCATATATTTT.